Below, 27 T cell receptor beta chains from the same sample are listed, as sequenced in a study of cytomegalovirus exposure and HLA in healthy donors (dated by TCRdb to 2015 to 2018). Library preparation employed the immunoSEQ multiplex PCR assay. For the multiplex PCR, a mixture combining 60 forward primers for TCR Vbeta segments and 13 reverse primers for TCR Jbeta segments was used. TCRdb retrieved this table from immuneACCESS and kept in-frame rearrangements only. Not all clones are present; in checked studies, unresolved V genes account for under half, and no reason is known for the remainder. This sample is represented by approximately 190,000 clones; roughly 87% of them were singletons. 1.1% of the sample rests with the top ten. The sequencing sample was made of PBMCs. These receptors came from a boy aged 2 to 9 in good health and CMV-seronegative.

The chain links TRBV7-6 to TRBJ2-2, with 7 bases aligning to TRBD1. Germline trimming cut 5 bases from V and 2 bases from J; bases unmatched to any gene: 8. CDR1 and CDR2 (germline): SGHVS, FNYEAQ. The length of the CDR3 is 16 residues. This CDR3 is CASSKNRGQNTGELFF. DNA of the CDR3: TGTGCCAGCAGCAAGAACAGGGGACAAAACACCGGGGAGCTGTTTTTT.

The J gene is TRBJ2-4, the V gene TRBV2; 8 bases are a match to TRBD2. V dropped 6 bases and J dropped 6; count of bases not matched to a gene: 16. The CDR3 is 17 residues long. Per the germline V gene, CDR1 is SNHLY and CDR2 is FYNNEI. In DNA, the CDR3 is TGTGCCAGCAGCTCCCGGGAGGGGTCGGCGACGAGAAACATTCAGTACTTC. It translates to CASSSREGSATRNIQYF.

This chain uses TRBV6-4 with TRBJ2-3, with 11 bases identical to TRBD2. Trimming took 6 bases from V and 3 from J; bases not matched to a gene: 8. Germline values: CDR1 MRHNA, CDR2 SNTAGT. This CDR3 has 16 residues. Here the CDR3 reads CASSITSGRLTDTQYF. In DNA form, the CDR3 reads TGTGCCAGCAGCATCACTAGCGGGAGATTGACAGATACGCAGTATTTT.

V usage is TRBV7-6 and J usage is TRBJ2-2; unclear D gene. This CDR3 is built from 14 residues. Germline V CDR1 and CDR2: SGHVS, FNYEAQ. The V end was cut by 5 bases, the J end by 6 bases, with 13 bases between. The CDR3 nucleotides read TGTGCCAGCAGCCCTGAGGCCCCCGCCGGGGAGCTGTTTTTT. It codes for CASSPEAPAGELFF.

This chain links TRBV5-6 with TRBJ2-7; TRBD1 agrees at 7 bases. V lost 0 bases and J lost 6; bases outside the gene matches: 6. CDR3 length: 14 amino acids. Germline values: CDR1 SGHDT, CDR2 YYEEEE. The CDR3 DNA is TGTGCCAGCAGCTTGGGGACAGGCAGGCCCGAGCAGTACTTC. This gives the protein CASSLGTGRPEQYF.

This sequence joins TRBV11-2 and TRBJ2-3; 13 nucleotides agree with TRBD2. CDR1 is SGHAT, CDR2 FQNNGV, per germline. V trimming: 2 bases; J trimming: 4 bases; junction bases outside the gene matches: 12. This CDR3 has 19 amino acids. This CDR3 is CASSLPDIGLAGVPDTQYF. DNA of the CDR3: TGTGCCAGCAGCTTACCAGACATTGGACTAGCGGGAGTCCCAGATACGCAGTATTTT.

On this clone: Other DNA sequences from this sample encode an identical CDR3 as well. J is TRBJ2-7 and V is TRBV6-5; 7 bases map to TRBD1. The CDR3 runs to 15 residues. Trimming at V came to 6 bases and at J to 0 bases, leaving 8 bases not matched to a gene. Germline lookup yields CDR1 MNHEY and CDR2 SVGAGI. The CDR3 reads CASRSPRGSSYEQYF. The CDR3 DNA reads as TGTGCCAGCAGGTCCCCCAGGGGGAGCTCCTACGAGCAGTACTTC.

This chain uses TRBV10-3 with TRBJ1-2; 7 bases match TRBD1. In germline, CDR1 is ENHRY, CDR2 SYGVKD. CDR3 length: 13 amino acids. J was trimmed by 8 bases and V by 6 bases; bases with no gene match: 9. In DNA, the CDR3 is TGTGCCATCAGCGACAGGGATGACGCCGGCTACACCTTC. Its protein is CAISDRDDAGYTF.

The rearrangement uses TRBV6-5 and TRBJ1-1; possible D gene TRBD1, 6 bases. The CDR3 length is 15 residues. Trimming removed 4 bases at V and 0 bases at J, with 12 bases between. CDR1 is MNHEY and CDR2 is SVGAGI in the germline V gene. The CDR3 reads CASSWRGAVNTEAFF. DNA of the CDR3: TGTGCCAGCAGTTGGCGGGGGGCCGTGAACACTGAAGCTTTCTTT.

V is TRBV9 and J is TRBJ2-2; tentative D call: TRBD2 (7 bases). Germline V gene lookup returns CDR1 SGDLS and CDR2 YYNGEE. V was shortened by 5 bases and J by 4 bases, with 12 bases between the two germline ends. The CDR3 covers 14 residues. CDR3 loop: CASRGGPSTGELFF. CDR3 nucleotides: TGTGCCAGCAGGGGGGGGCCAAGCACCGGGGAGCTGTTTTTT.

V and J are TRBV28 and TRBJ1-5, with D unresolved. The CDR3 consists of 16 residues. V was trimmed by 3 bases and J by 0 bases, leaving 12 bases between them. Germline values: CDR1 MDHEN, CDR2 SYDVKM. The CDR3 nucleotides are TGTGCCAGCAGTTTTCGCGGCGAATATAGCAATCAGCCCCAGCATTTT. This sequence encodes CASSFRGEYSNQPQHF.

This clone appeared a single time. This chain uses TRBV2 with TRBJ1-2; D unresolved. Germline lookup yields CDR1 SNHLY and CDR2 FYNNEI. V was trimmed by 8 bases and J by 10 bases, leaving 20 bases between them. The CDR3 sequence is 13 residues long. Here the CDR3 DNA reads TGTGCCAGCTCCCTCCCGCTCTGGACTAACTACACCTTC. This sequence encodes CASSLPLWTNYTF.

V and J are TRBV4-1 and TRBJ2-5; 8 bases are a match to TRBD2. The better agreement between TRBJ2-7 and the DNA end casts doubt on the J call. The germline CDR1 and CDR2 sequences are MGHRA and YSYEKL. The CDR3 is made up of 13 amino acids. The CDR3 here is CASSHSGTYEQYF. CDR3 DNA sequence: TGCGCCAGCAGCCATAGCGGGACCTACGAGCAGTACTTC.

The genes are TRBV11-2 and TRBJ2-1; 7 bases line up with TRBD1. Germline-derived CDR1 and CDR2 are SGHAT and FQNNGV. This CDR3 has 15 amino acids. Trimming at V came to 7 bases and at J to 0 bases, leaving 6 bases not matched to a gene. CDR3 nucleotide sequence: TGTGCCAGCAACCTGGACAGGAGCTCCTACAATGAGCAGTTCTTC. Encoded protein: CASNLDRSSYNEQFF. Full variable domain (missing parts from reference TRBV11-2 and TRBJ2-1): EAGVAQSPRYKIIEKRQSVAFWCNPISGHATLYWYQQILGQGPKLLIQFQNNGVVDDSQLPKDRFSAERLKGVDSTLKIQPAKLEDSAVYLCASNLDRSSYNEQFFGPGTRLTVL.

This clone was observed a single time. The chain uses TRBV18 and TRBJ2-5; 7 nucleotides align to TRBD1. There are 14 residues in the CDR3. CDR1 and CDR2 from the germline V gene are KGHSH and LQKENI. The trim removed 3 bases at V and 5 bases at J, leaving 6 bases unmatched. The CDR3 DNA reads as TGTGCCAGCTCACCTCCTCAGGGGGTGGAGACCCAGTACTTC. Protein sequence: CASSPPQGVETQYF.

The V call is TRBV9, the J call TRBJ1-1; D gene uncertain. The CDR3 is 15 residues long. Germline V gene sequence: CDR1 SGDLS, CDR2 YYNGEE. V was cut by 4 bases and J by 0 bases, with 13 bases left in between. This chain's CDR3 is CASSPLAALNTEAFF. CDR3 coding DNA: TGTGCCAGCAGCCCCTTAGCGGCGCTGAACACTGAAGCTTTCTTT.

This rearrangement joins TRBV25-1 to TRBJ2-7; TRBD1 agrees at 8 bases. The J segment lost 12 bases and the V segment lost 2 bases, leaving 12 bases of the junction unmatched. Germline V gene data show CDR1 as MGHDK and CDR2 as SYGVNS. The CDR3 runs to 14 residues. DNA for the CDR3: TGTGCCAGCAGTGAAGCGGAGACAGGGGATATCCCGTACTTC. This codes for CASSEAETGDIPYF.

Remarks on this clone: Different DNA sequences within this sample yield the same CDR3. The genes are TRBV10-3 and TRBJ1-1; a weak D match, TRBD1 (5 bases). Germline V CDR1 and CDR2: ENHRY, SYGVKD. This CDR3 is built from 13 residues. Trimming took off 4 bases at V and 1 base at J, with 7 bases between the two ends. The CDR3 nucleotides are TGTGCCATCAGTGGTCAGGGGAACACTGAAGCTTTCTTT. It yields the protein CAISGQGNTEAFF.

V and J are TRBV4-1 and TRBJ1-2; TRBD1 aligns across 9 bases. V lost 2 bases, J lost 7 bases, and 8 bases stayed unmatched. The CDR3 sequence is 15 residues long. The germline CDR1 and CDR2 sequences are MGHRA and YSYEKL. CDR3: CASSQLGQGVGGYTF. CDR3 in DNA: TGCGCCAGCAGCCAACTGGGACAGGGTGTGGGTGGCTACACCTTC.

The chain recombines TRBV11-2 with TRBJ2-5; 12 nucleotides align to TRBD2. The length of the CDR3 is 15 residues. Germline V gene data show CDR1 as SGHAT and CDR2 as FQNNGV. The V segment lost 5 bases and the J segment 4 bases; nucleotides outside the gene matches: 5. In DNA form, the CDR3 reads TGTGCCAGCAGCGATCTAGCGGGGGGGCTAGAGACCCAGTACTTC. This codes for CASSDLAGGLETQYF.

The DNA for the CDR3 is TGTGCCAGCAGGTCGACATCGAAGAACACTGAAGCTTTCTTT. It translates to CASRSTSKNTEAFF. This chain joins TRBV6-5 and TRBJ1-1; D is unclear. V lost 6 bases to trimming and J lost 1 base, with 12 bases between them. The CDR3 loop spans 14 amino acids. Germline V CDR1 and CDR2: MNHEY, SVGAGI.

The V call is TRBV28, the J call TRBJ2-2, with 9 nucleotides matching TRBD2. V shed 10 bases and J 4 bases; nucleotides not matched to a gene: 10. The CDR3 contains 15 residues. Germline loops: CDR1 MDHEN, CDR2 SYDVKM. The CDR3 DNA follows: TGTGCCACCCCCGGAGCTAGCGGGGTCACCGGGGAGCTGTTTTTT. Its protein product is CATPGASGVTGELFF.

V gene TRBV5-4 combines with J gene TRBJ1-1; D may be TRBD1 (5 bases). Trimming took 2 bases from V and 2 from J, leaving 22 bases between them. Germline V gene sequence: CDR1 SGHNT, CDR2 YYREEE (reference sequence). The CDR3 runs 18 residues. The CDR3 region is CASSLSRGANRANTEAFF. CDR3 coding DNA: TGTGCCAGCAGCTTAAGTCGCGGGGCTAATAGAGCAAACACTGAAGCTTTCTTT. The full variable domain, completed using reference TRBV5-4 and TRBJ1-1, is ETGVTQSPTHLIKTRGQQVTLRCSSQSGHNTVSWYQQALGQGPQFIFQYYREEENGRGNFPPRFSGLQFPNYSSELNVNALELDDSALYLCASSLSRGANRANTEAFFGQGTRLTVV.

The CDR3 sequence: CAWSVPRTGFHGYTF. The CDR3 bases are TGTGCCTGGAGTGTACCCCGGACAGGGTTTCATGGCTACACCTTC. The chain combines TRBV30 with TRBJ1-2; 8 nucleotides match TRBD1. Germline loops: CDR1 GTSNPN, CDR2 SVGIG (reference sequence). The V segment lost 0 bases and the J segment 6 bases; nucleotides outside the gene matches: 9. The CDR3 runs to 15 residues.

The V gene is TRBV25-1, the J gene TRBJ1-1; D unresolved. Germline loops: CDR1 MGHDK, CDR2 SYGVNS. V lost 3 bases and J 1 base, leaving 18 bases between the germline ends. This CDR3 is built from 17 residues. CDR3 coding DNA: TGTGCCAGCAGTGACGGAGGCCGGGGAATTAGGAACACTGAAGCTTTCTTT. Protein product: CASSDGGRGIRNTEAFF.

Comment on this clone: Other DNA sequences in this specimen translate into the identical CDR3. The rearrangement joins TRBV19 to TRBJ2-5, with a weak D call TRBD2 (5 bases). This CDR3 is built from 11 residues. Trimming took off 4 bases at V and 5 bases at J, with 5 bases between the two ends. Germline V gives CDR1 LNHDA, CDR2 SQIVND (reference sequence). Written as DNA, the CDR3 is TGTGCCAGTAGTACGGGGGAGACCCAGTACTTC. Its protein is CASSTGETQYF.

This rearrangement joins TRBV7-9 to TRBJ2-1, with 8 bases lining up with TRBD2. The CDR3 extends over 14 amino acids. V gave up 2 bases and J gave up 6 bases; unmatched junction bases: 3. Per germline, CDR1 SEHNR and CDR2 FQNEAQ (reference sequence). The CDR3, as DNA: TGTGCCAGCAGCTTACTGGGACTAGTCAATGAGCAGTTCTTC. Translated: CASSLLGLVNEQFF.